This TCR beta chain was documented in a study of blood T cell repertoires in COVID-19. Across the study: Donors in the United States, Italy and Spain gave samples during acute or convalescent COVID-19. PBMCs, B-cell-depleted T cells, or T cells provided the cDNA or gDNA that made up the material.

In the source study's methods: Amplification of reference gene primers was used by the study to estimate nucleated cell counts. Assay: immunoSEQ multiplex PCR; the TCRdb copy retains only in-frame clones and omits some. V, J and clone size are taken as reported in that table, and D and trimming were inferred from the DNA itself. The sample consists of around 170,000 clones, 74% of them appearing once. J was trimmed by 2 bases and V by 1 base; bases with no gene match: 4. The CDR3 consists of 15 residues. Per the germline V gene, CDR1 is SGHRS and CDR2 is YFSETQ. The clonotype originates from a woman aged 80 or older with acute or convalescent COVID-19. The chain combines TRBV5-1 with TRBJ2-7, with TRBD2 identical over 9 bases. The material sequenced was peripheral blood. In DNA, the CDR3 is TGCGCCAGCAGCTTGAGGCCTAGCGGGGCCTACGAGCAGTACTTC. Residues: CASSLRPSGAYEQYF.